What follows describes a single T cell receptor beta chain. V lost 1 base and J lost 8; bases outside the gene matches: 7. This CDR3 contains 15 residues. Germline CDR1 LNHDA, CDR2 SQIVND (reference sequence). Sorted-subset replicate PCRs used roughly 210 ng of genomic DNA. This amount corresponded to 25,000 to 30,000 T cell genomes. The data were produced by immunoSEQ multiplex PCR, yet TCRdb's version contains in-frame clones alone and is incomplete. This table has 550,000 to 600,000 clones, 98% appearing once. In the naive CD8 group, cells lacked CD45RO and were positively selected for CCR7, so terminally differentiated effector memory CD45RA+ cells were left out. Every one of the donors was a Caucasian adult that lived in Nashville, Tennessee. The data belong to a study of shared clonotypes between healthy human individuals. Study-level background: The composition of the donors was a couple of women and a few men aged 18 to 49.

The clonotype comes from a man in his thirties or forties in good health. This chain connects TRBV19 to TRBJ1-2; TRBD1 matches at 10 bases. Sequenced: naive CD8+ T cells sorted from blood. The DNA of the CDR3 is TGTGCCAGTAGTATAGTCCATTCGACAGGGGGCGGCTACACCTTC. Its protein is CASSIVHSTGGGYTF.